The T cell receptor (beta chain) under discussion was sequenced for a study of blood T cells in healthy people across ages. For the second PCR, which ran for about 7 to 11 cycles, a sample-barcoded 5' primer and a J-beta primer mix were used. TCRdb analysed the 5' RACE reads with MiXCR anew, one entry per CDR3 protein. The sample carries 600,000 or so distinct CDR3 sequences, approximately 30% recorded once. This clonotype turned up a few times. CDR3 length equals 15 residues. Trimming left V 0 bases short and J 4 bases short, with 10 bases between. From germline, CDR1 is DFQATT and CDR2 SNEGSKA (reference sequence).

The clonotype comes from a woman aged 80 or over in good health. Sequenced input: blood. The chain joins TRBV20-1 to TRBJ2-6; D not certain. CDR3 nucleotide sequence: TGCAGTGCTAGAGATCCCTTCACAGGGGCCAACGTCCTGACTTTC. Amino acids: CSARDPFTGANVLTF.